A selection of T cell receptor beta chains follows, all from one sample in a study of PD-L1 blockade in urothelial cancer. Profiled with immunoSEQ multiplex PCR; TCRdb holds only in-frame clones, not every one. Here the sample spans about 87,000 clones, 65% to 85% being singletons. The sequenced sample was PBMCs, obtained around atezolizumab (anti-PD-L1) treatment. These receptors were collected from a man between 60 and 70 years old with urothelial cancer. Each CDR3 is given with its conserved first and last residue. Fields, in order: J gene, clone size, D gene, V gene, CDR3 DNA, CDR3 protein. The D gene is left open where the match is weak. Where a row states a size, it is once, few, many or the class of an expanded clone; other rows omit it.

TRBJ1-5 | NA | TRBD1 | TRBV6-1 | TGTGCCAGCAGTTTCGGACAGGGAGGCAATCAGCCCCAGCATTTT | CASSFGQGGNQPQHF
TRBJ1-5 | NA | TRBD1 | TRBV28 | TGTGCCAGCAGCCCTACAGGGGGAGCAAATCAGCCCCAGCATTTT | CASSPTGGANQPQHF
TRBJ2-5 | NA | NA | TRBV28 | TGTGCCAGCAGTCGACACGGCGAGACCCAGTACTTC | CASSRHGETQYF
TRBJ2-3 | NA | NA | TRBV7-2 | TGTGCCAGCACCCATAGCGGAGATACGCAGTATTTT | CASTHSGDTQYF
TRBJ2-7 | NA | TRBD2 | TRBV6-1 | TGTGCCAGCAGGCTAACGGGACTAGCGGTCTACGAGCAGTACTTC | CASRLTGLAVYEQYF
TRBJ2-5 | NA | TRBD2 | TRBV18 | TGTGCCAGCTCACCACGGCTAGCGGGAGGATACCGAGAGACCCAGTACTTC | CASSPRLAGGYRETQYF
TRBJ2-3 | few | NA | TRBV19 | TGTGCCAGTAGAACAGGAAGCACAGATACGCAGTATTTT | CASRTGSTDTQYF
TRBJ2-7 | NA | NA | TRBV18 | TGTGCCAGCTCACCGGGGGGTGGAAGGGGCGAGCAGTACTTC | CASSPGGGRGEQYF
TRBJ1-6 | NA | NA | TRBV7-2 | TGTGCCAGCAGCTTCCTGGGCCGCCGCAATTCACCCCTCCACTTT | CASSFLGRRNSPLHF
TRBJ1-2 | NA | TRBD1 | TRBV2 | TGTGCCATTCTCCTGGGACAGGGAGGCGGCTACACCTTC | CAILLGQGGGYTF
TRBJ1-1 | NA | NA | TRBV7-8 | TGTGCCAGCAGCTTAGGAGGGTTCTACGACATGAACACTGAAGCTTTCTTT | CASSLGGFYDMNTEAFF
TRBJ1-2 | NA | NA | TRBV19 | TGTGCCAGTAGTATCGCGGGGATGAGAAACTATGGCTACACCTTC | CASSIAGMRNYGYTF
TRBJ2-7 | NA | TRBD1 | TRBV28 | TGTGCCAGCAGTTTTTTGGGACAGGGTAGTAGGAGGTCCTACGAGCAGTACTTC | CASSFLGQGSRRSYEQYF
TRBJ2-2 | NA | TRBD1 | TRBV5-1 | TGCGCCAGCAGCTTGGACAGGGGCACCGGGGAGCTGTTTTTT | CASSLDRGTGELFF
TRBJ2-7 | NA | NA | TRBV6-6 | TGTGCCAGCAGTTACGGGGACACCCGAAACTACGAGCAGTACTTC | CASSYGDTRNYEQYF